The 27 T cell receptor beta chains in this list originate from one sample, sequenced in a study of post-analysis software for immune sequencing data. Their antigen targets remain unknown. Overall study findings and caveats: Five or six TRBV segments, TRBV5-6, TRBV5-1 and TRBV20-1 among them, were found more frequent in patients than controls.

TCR beta cDNA libraries had unique molecular identifiers. TCRdb processed the PCR reads anew with MiXCR; each CDR3 protein has one entry. The sample records about 260,000 distinct CDR3 sequences, approximately 34% being singletons. The sequenced sample was blood. These receptors all stem from a girl aged 10 to 17 with multiple sclerosis.

This chain uses TRBV7-2 with TRBJ2-1, with D perhaps matching TRBD1 or TRBD2 (5 bases each). Trimming took off 4 bases at V and 4 bases at J, with 20 bases between the two ends. CDR3 length equals 17 residues. The germline gives CDR1 SGHTA, CDR2 FQGNSA. This CDR3 is CASSSSGTLRTYNEQFF. CDR3 coding DNA: TGTGCCAGCAGCTCCTCGGGGACGCTAAGAACTTACAATGAGCAGTTCTTC.

The table lists this clonotype with a count of one. J is TRBJ2-5 and V is TRBV29-1, with D tentatively TRBD1 (5 bases). The J call may not be correct, given that the DNA end is closer to TRBJ2-7. The CDR3 loop spans 15 amino acids. Germline V gene data show CDR1 as SQVTM and CDR2 as ANQGSEA. The CDR3 nucleotides read TGCAGCGTTGAAGAGGGGCGCAGGTCAAACTACGAGCAGTACTTC. This sequence encodes CSVEEGRRSNYEQYF.

This clonotype showed up just a few times. The J gene is TRBJ1-3, the V gene TRBV7-9; 9 nucleotides line up with TRBD1. Trimming took 6 bases from V and 5 from J; bases not matched to a gene: 5. Germline CDR1 is SEHNR and CDR2 is FQNEAQ (reference sequence). The CDR3 loop spans 14 amino acids. The CDR3 reads CASSRTGGRNTIYF. CDR3 nucleotides: TGTGCCAGCAGTCGCACAGGGGGCAGAAACACCATATATTTT. The complete variable domain, with remaining parts taken from reference TRBV7-9 and TRBJ1-3, reads DTGVSQNPRHKITKRGQNVTFRCDPISEHNRLYWYRQTLGQGPEFLTYFQNEAQLEKSRLLSDRFSAERPKGSFSTLEIQRTEQGDSAMYLCASSRTGGRNTIYFGEGSWLTVV.

This clonotype was picked up many times. The chain has TRBV21-1 and TRBJ2-7. TRBV21-1 is a known pseudogene. The CDR3 covers 16 residues. The CDR3 reads CASSRQPYDGFYEQYF. As DNA, the CDR3 is TGTGCCAGCAGCCGCCAACCGTACGACGGGTTCTACGAGCAGTACTTC.

The chain couples TRBV14 to TRBJ2-2; perhaps TRBD1 as D (6 bases). CDR3 length: 14 amino acids. Germline values: CDR1 SGHDN, CDR2 FVKESK. V lost 5 bases, J lost 9 bases, and 16 bases lay in between. CDR3 DNA: TGTGCCAGCAGCTCGCCACAGGGACCCAGGGAGCTGTTTTTT. Its translation: CASSSPQGPRELFF.

The chain employs TRBV9 and TRBJ2-4; a weak D match, TRBD2 (6 bases). V lost 4 bases, J lost 13 bases, and 18 bases lay in between. The CDR3 spans 13 residues. Germline-derived CDR1 and CDR2 are SGDLS and YYNGEE. The CDR3 DNA sequence: TGTGCCAGCAGCCGCGCGGGATTCAATGAGCAGTACTTC. It translates to CASSRAGFNEQYF.

This rearrangement joins TRBV10-3 to TRBJ1-1; a weak D match, TRBD1 (6 bases). Trimming pared 4 bases from V and 2 bases from J, leaving 11 bases between. CDR1 ENHRY and CDR2 SYGVKD come from the germline V gene. The CDR3 is made up of 14 amino acids. The CDR3 reads CAISGGGTNTEAFF. The CDR3 DNA sequence: TGTGCCATCAGTGGCGGCGGGACAAACACTGAAGCTTTCTTT.

Only a few counts were recorded for this clonotype. The V gene is TRBV20-1, the J gene TRBJ2-7, with D unclear. The germline gives CDR1 DFQATT, CDR2 SNEGSKA (reference sequence). The CDR3 loop spans 14 amino acids. Trimming left V 3 bases short and J 2 bases short, with 14 bases between. The CDR3 DNA follows: TGCAGTGCTAGCCACACCCTTAAGGCCTACGAGCAGTACTTC. Encoded protein: CSASHTLKAYEQYF.

This clonotype was counted only a few times. This chain connects TRBV12-3 or TRBV12-4 to TRBJ2-5, with D tentatively TRBD2 (6 bases). V lost 7 bases to trimming and J lost 0 bases, with 9 bases between them. The CDR3 has 13 amino acids. This CDR3 reads CASTRTNQETQYF. Written as DNA, the CDR3 is TGTGCCAGCACTCGGACTAACCAAGAGACCCAGTACTTC.

The V gene is TRBV7-2, the J gene TRBJ1-3; D gene ambiguous. Germline CDR1 SGHTA, CDR2 FQGNSA. The CDR3 is 16 amino acids. Trimming cost V 0 bases and J 2 bases, with 11 bases left between them. This CDR3 is CASSLAHVGAGNTIYF. The CDR3 DNA is TGTGCCAGCAGCTTAGCTCACGTAGGTGCTGGAAACACCATATATTTT.

This clonotype was counted many times. Germline is not matched at one junction end, which may reflect a read error. The chain combines TRBV24-1 with TRBJ2-3; unclear D gene. Germline V lookup: CDR1 KGHDR, CDR2 SFDVKD. The CDR3 has 13 amino acids. Here the CDR3 reads CVTSRPPTDTQYF. For the CDR3, the DNA is TGTGTCACCAGTCGCCCTCCCACAGATACGCAGTATTTT.

As regards this clonotype: This could be a read error, since a much larger clone is one nucleotide away. The chain uses TRBV15 and TRBJ1-5, with D possibly matching TRBD1 (5 bases). CDR3 size: 15 residues. The germline V gene has CDR1 LNHNV and CDR2 YYDKDF (reference sequence). Between the trimmed V and J ends, which lost 3 bases and 4 bases, there was a span of 13 bases. CDR3 coding DNA: TGTGCCACCAGCAGTGAAGGACAACGGAATCAGCCCCAGCATTTT. It yields the protein CATSSEGQRNQPQHF.

J is TRBJ2-4 and V is TRBV29-1, with D perhaps assigned TRBD1 or TRBD2 (5 bases each). The J call may not be correct, given that the DNA end is closer to TRBJ2-7. Per germline, CDR1 SQVTM and CDR2 ANQGSEA. The CDR3 is made up of 11 amino acids. For the CDR3, the DNA is TGCAGTGCCGGGACCACCTACGAGCAGTACTTC. Its translation: CSAGTTYEQYF.

The table lists this clonotype with many counts. This chain links TRBV29-1 with TRBJ2-1, with 8 bases aligning to TRBD2. The CDR3 length is 13 residues. V lost 2 bases to trimming and J lost 9 bases; unmatched junction nucleotides: 6. CDR1 and CDR2 from the germline V gene are SQVTM and ANQGSEA. Here the CDR3 DNA reads TGCAGCGTTGAAAGGGTAGCGGGGTCTGAGCAGTTCTTC. As protein: CSVERVAGSEQFF.

This clonotype was recorded many times. The chain joins TRBV20-1 to TRBJ1-5, with D uncertain. Germline CDR1 and CDR2: DFQATT and SNEGSKA (reference sequence). The CDR3 contains 13 residues. Trimming stripped 5 bases from V and 5 bases from J, with 13 bases between. The CDR3 loop reads CSAGRTADQPQHF. CDR3 bases: TGCAGTGCTGGTAGGACCGCCGATCAGCCCCAGCATTTT.

Many counts were recorded for this clonotype. CDR3 DNA: TGTGCCAGCAGCCTGTCCGGGACAGGAAACTACAATGAGCAGTTCTTC. Translation: CASSLSGTGNYNEQFF. The chain links TRBV5-5 to TRBJ2-1, with TRBD1 matching over 8 bases. The V gene end was trimmed by 4 bases and the J gene end by 3 bases; junction bases not matched to a gene: 9. The CDR3 runs to 16 residues. Germline-derived CDR1 and CDR2 are SGHKS and YYEKEE (reference sequence). The complete variable domain, with remaining parts taken from reference TRBV5-5 and TRBJ2-1, reads DAGVTQSPTHLIKTRGQQVTLRCSPISGHKSVSWYQQVLGQGPQFIFQYYEKEERGRGNFPDRFSARQFPNYSSELNVNALLLGDSALYLCASSLSGTGNYNEQFFGPGTRLTVL.

The rearrangement links TRBV7-7 to TRBJ2-5; TRBD2 agrees at 7 bases. Germline CDR1 SSHAT, CDR2 FNYEAQ (reference sequence). The CDR3 length is 17 residues. V shed 0 bases, J shed 2 bases, and the junction held 9 bases outside the gene matches. This chain's CDR3 is CASSLAPSGVAQETQYF. The CDR3 DNA reads as TGTGCCAGCAGCTTAGCGCCAAGCGGGGTGGCTCAAGAGACCCAGTACTTC.

This rearrangement joins TRBV5-1 to TRBJ2-7, with D unclear. V was trimmed by 0 bases and J by 2 bases, leaving 9 bases between them. Looked up from germline, CDR1 is SGHRS and CDR2 is YFSETQ. CDR3 length: 14 amino acids. The CDR3 nucleotides are TGCGCCAGCAGCTTGGAAGGATCCCCCTACGAGCAGTACTTC. Its translation: CASSLEGSPYEQYF. Using reference TRBV5-1 and TRBJ2-7 for the parts outside the CDR3, the full variable domain is KAGVTQTPRYLIKTRGQQVTLSCSPISGHRSVSWYQQTPGQGLQFLFEYFSETQRNKGNFPGRFSGRQFSNSRSEMNVSTLELGDSALYLCASSLEGSPYEQYFGPGTRLTVT.

With respect to this clonotype: This sequence may be a read error, since a much larger clone differs from it by one base. This sequence joins TRBV6-1 and TRBJ2-1, with D maybe TRBD2 (6 bases). The J call may be in error: the DNA end matches TRBJ2-7 better. From germline, CDR1 is MNHNS and CDR2 SASEGT. This CDR3 is 15 amino acids long. Here the CDR3 reads CASKAGRGAYNEQYF. The CDR3 DNA reads as TGTGCCAGCAAGGCCGGGCGGGGTGCCTACAATGAGCAGTACTTC.

This clonotype was observed many times. This chain uses TRBV4-2 with TRBJ1-6, with 8 bases fitting TRBD1. This CDR3 spans 14 amino acids. The germline V gene encodes CDR1 LGHNA and CDR2 YNFKEQ. V was pared by 4 bases and J by 10 bases, with 6 bases of the junction left unmatched. The CDR3 reads CASSLRGRRSPLHF. Written as DNA, the CDR3 is TGTGCCAGCAGCCTCAGGGGGCGGCGGTCACCCCTCCACTTT.

The CDR3 DNA reads TGTGCCAGCAGTCCGAACTGGGCCCCGGAGGGATATCAGCCCCAGCATTTT. Protein: CASSPNWAPEGYQPQHF. The chain joins TRBV27 to TRBJ1-5; D gene unclear. This CDR3 is built from 17 residues. Deletions cut 5 bases from V and 5 bases from J, with 22 bases between. Germline V gene data show CDR1 as MNHEY and CDR2 as SMNVEV (reference sequence).

This clonotype came up many times. V is TRBV29-1 and J is TRBJ1-2; D unresolved. CDR1 SQVTM and CDR2 ANQGSEA come from the germline V gene. The CDR3 has 11 amino acids. V lost 3 bases to trimming and J lost 6 bases, with 8 bases between them. Here the CDR3 reads CSVEGRDGYTF. CDR3 DNA: TGCAGCGTTGAGGGGAGGGATGGCTACACCTTC. The whole variable domain, filled in from reference TRBV29-1 and TRBJ1-2, reads SAVISQKPSRDICQRGTSLTIQCQVDSQVTMMFWYRQQPGQSLTLIATANQGSEATYESGFVIDKFPISRPNLTFSTLTVSNMSPEDSSIYLCSVEGRDGYTFGSGTRLTVV.

This clonotype was seen a handful of times. Possible read error: a much larger clone is one base away. The V and J genes are TRBV20-1 and TRBJ2-5; TRBD1 is a possible D gene (5 bases). Germline CDR1 and CDR2: DFQATT and SNEGSKA (reference sequence). V shed 0 bases and J shed 11 bases, with 16 bases lying between them. The CDR3 consists of 13 residues. The CDR3 loop is CSARDQGGNEQYF. The CDR3 DNA follows: TGCAGTGCTAGAGATCAGGGTGGCAATGAGCAGTACTTC.

The V and J genes are TRBV13 and TRBJ2-1, with D unresolved. Trimming left V 4 bases short and J 1 base short, with 14 bases between. Germline V gives CDR1 PRHDT, CDR2 FYEKMQ (reference sequence). CDR3 length: 16 residues. The CDR3 here is CASSSMPLGSYNEQFF. The CDR3 nucleotides read TGTGCCAGCAGCTCCATGCCCCTAGGGTCCTACAATGAGCAGTTCTTC.

V gene TRBV7-9 combines with J gene TRBJ2-1, with D uncertain. Germline loops: CDR1 SEHNR, CDR2 FQNEAQ (reference sequence). CDR3 size: 17 residues. V gave up 5 bases and J gave up 3 bases, with 20 bases separating them. The CDR3: CASSALRTIAIYNEQFF. CDR3 DNA sequence: TGTGCCAGCAGCGCTCTGCGTACGATTGCGATCTACAATGAGCAGTTCTTC.

About this clonotype: This clone may be a read error of a much larger clone one base away. The gene calls are TRBV27 and TRBJ1-5, with D maybe TRBD1 (5 bases). The CDR3 covers 14 residues. V was cut by 2 bases and J by 9 bases, with 14 bases left in between. Germline V gene data show CDR1 as MNHEY and CDR2 as SMNVEV (reference sequence). This CDR3 reads CASSLRDGSPPQHF. CDR3 nucleotide sequence: TGTGCCAGCAGTTTACGGGACGGGAGTCCGCCCCAGCATTTT.

The chain uses TRBV10-3 and TRBJ1-2; TRBD1 is a possible D gene (6 bases). V was shortened by 6 bases and J by 5 bases, with 13 bases between the two germline ends. CDR3 length equals 13 residues. In germline, CDR1 is ENHRY, CDR2 SYGVKD. The CDR3 is CAIRLTGKYGYTF. DNA for the CDR3: TGTGCCATCAGGCTGACAGGAAAGTATGGCTACACCTTC.